The present entry profiles one T cell receptor (beta chain) with its context. One end of the junction does not line up with germline, which may come from a read error. Some clones are missing from TCRdb's copy, which holds only in-frame ones; the method was immunoSEQ multiplex PCR. Found here are some 66,000 clones, approximately 90% of them singletons; the top ten hold around 8%. The data were obtained in a study of blood T cell repertoires in COVID-19. Germline CDR1 and CDR2: LGHNA and YNFKEQ. The CDR3 totals 15 residues. The chain is built from TRBV4-2 and TRBJ2-7; D is ambiguous. The sequence was obtained from a human donor with active COVID-19. The donor label of this sample is uncertain. The source material was peripheral blood. CDR3 sequence: CTSSQVGVSNYEQYF. CDR3 DNA sequence: TGTACCAGCAGCCAAGTAGGAGTCAGCAACTACGAGCAGTACTTC.